Each of the 23 T cell receptor beta chains below was sequenced from the same sample in a study of identical twins. MiXCR, applied by TCRdb to the 5' RACE reads, yields one record per CDR3 protein. This repertoire shows some 460,000 distinct CDR3 sequences, approximately 15% found once; its top ten account for 0.4% to 0.55%. These same records also appear under a second study, on yellow fever vaccine responses in identical twins.

Sequencing was done on a sample of CD4+ T cells sorted from blood. Source of these receptors: a woman aged 18-30 years in good health.

There are a few counts of this clonotype. The CDR3 loop is CATSREGKNIQYF. The CDR3 nucleotides are TGTGCCACCAGCAGAGAAGGAAAAAACATTCAGTACTTC. The rearrangement joins TRBV15 to TRBJ2-4; no definite D call. CDR3 size: 13 residues. V lost 0 bases to trimming and J lost 4 bases, with 4 bases between them. Germline CDR1 and CDR2: LNHNV and YYDKDF (reference sequence). The whole variable domain, filled in from reference TRBV15 and TRBJ2-4, reads DAMVIQNPRYQVTQFGKPVTLSCSQTLNHNVMYWYQQKSSQAPKLLFHYYDKDFNNEADTPDNFQSRRPNTSFCFLDIRSPGLGDTAMYLCATSREGKNIQYFGAGTRLSVL.

V gene TRBV5-1 combines with J gene TRBJ2-1, with TRBD2 matching over 9 bases. J gave up 12 bases and V 4 bases, and 14 bases lay outside the gene matches. Germline loops: CDR1 SGHRS, CDR2 YFSETQ. The CDR3 totals 15 residues. The CDR3 DNA follows: TGCGCCAGCAGCCTACGTTTAAGCGGGAGGTTAGGGCAGTTCTTC. It translates to CASSLRLSGRLGQFF.

The V gene is TRBV28, the J gene TRBJ2-1; D assignment may be TRBD1 or TRBD2 (5 bases each). There are 16 residues in the CDR3. Germline CDR1 reads MDHEN; CDR2 reads SYDVKM. V lost 5 bases, J lost 5 bases, and 19 bases lay in between. CDR3 nucleotide sequence: TGTGCCAGCAGTCCCTTTGAGGCAGGGCGGGACAATGAGCAGTTCTTC. Translation gives CASSPFEAGRDNEQFF.

This clonotype was observed a few times. This chain links TRBV18 with TRBJ2-7, with D hard to call. This CDR3 has 13 amino acids. V dropped 0 bases and J dropped 6 bases, with 9 bases sitting between them. Per the germline V gene, CDR1 is KGHSH and CDR2 is LQKENI. The CDR3: CASSPPQPSEQYF. CDR3 coding DNA: TGTGCCAGCTCACCACCGCAACCGTCCGAGCAGTACTTC.

The rearrangement joins TRBV6-1 to TRBJ2-2, with 9 bases matching TRBD1. This CDR3 has 15 amino acids. CDR1 MNHNS and CDR2 SASEGT come from the germline V gene. J was trimmed by 5 bases and V by 5 bases; bases with no gene match: 6. CDR3 DNA: TGTGCCAGCAGTCCCCGGACAGGGGTTACCGGGGAGCTGTTTTTT. Amino acids: CASSPRTGVTGELFF.

This clonotype was picked up a small number of times. The V gene is TRBV20-1, the J gene TRBJ2-1; TRBD2 matches 8 bases. This CDR3 region has 15 residues. V lost 2 bases and J lost 0; bases outside the gene matches: 3. Germline loops: CDR1 DFQATT, CDR2 SNEGSKA (reference sequence). CDR3 loop: CSARPGTSSYNEQFF. CDR3 coding DNA: TGCAGTGCTAGACCCGGGACTAGCTCCTACAATGAGCAGTTCTTC.

The chain is built from TRBV21-1 and TRBJ2-7; the D call in the table, TRBD1, was not verified against the DNA. TRBV21-1 is flagged as a pseudogene. The CDR3 extends over 15 amino acids. This CDR3 reads CASSKGVDRVYEQYF. CDR3 DNA: TGTGCCAGCAGCAAAGGGGTGGACAGGGTCTACGAGCAGTACTTC.

Written as DNA, the CDR3 is TGCAGTGCTAGGGGTGTACAGGGTTGGGGCAATCAGCCCCAGCATTTT. It is translated as CSARGVQGWGNQPQHF. V usage is TRBV20-1 and J usage is TRBJ1-5, with D possibly TRBD1 on 6 matching bases. The germline CDR1 and CDR2 sequences are DFQATT and SNEGSKA (reference sequence). The ends were cut back, 3 bases at V and 2 bases at J, with 17 bases in the middle. The CDR3 is 16 residues long.

This clonotype was counted a few times. The chain is built from TRBV24-1 and TRBJ2-1, with 7 nucleotides matching TRBD1. CDR3 size: 17 residues. After removal of 2 bases from V and 2 bases from J, the junction contained 8 bases not matched to a gene. Per the germline V gene, CDR1 is KGHDR and CDR2 is SFDVKD. The CDR3 here is CATSDSTGAPAYNEQFF. DNA of the CDR3: TGTGCCACCAGTGATTCTACAGGGGCGCCTGCCTACAATGAGCAGTTCTTC.

This clonotype showed up many times. The gene calls are TRBV11-2 and TRBJ2-5; D gene unclear. The germline gives CDR1 SGHAT, CDR2 FQNNGV. Trimming cost V 1 base and J 2 bases, with 11 bases left between them. This CDR3 is 15 amino acids long. CDR3 loop: CASSLVLGRQETQYF. The CDR3 coding sequence is TGTGCCAGCAGCTTAGTCCTCGGGCGACAAGAGACCCAGTACTTC.

This clonotype appeared a few times. The chain employs TRBV14 and TRBJ2-7; D unclear. V was trimmed by 1 base and J by 7 bases, leaving 11 bases between them. Germline V gives CDR1 SGHDN, CDR2 FVKESK. CDR3 length: 13 residues. CDR3 in DNA: TGTGCCAGCAGCCAAGTTTTGGCGCGGGAGCAGTACTTC. Amino acids: CASSQVLAREQYF.

This chain joins TRBV6-5 and TRBJ2-7; TRBD2 might be the D (6 bases). V lost 0 bases to trimming and J lost 1 base, with 13 bases between them. The CDR3 has 16 residues. Germline V CDR1 and CDR2: MNHEY, SVGAGI. CDR3 sequence reads: CASSYSRGLGSYEQYF. The CDR3 nucleotides read TGTGCCAGCAGTTACTCGCGGGGATTAGGATCCTACGAGCAGTACTTC.

The V call is TRBV6-2 or TRBV6-3, the J call TRBJ2-7, with 8 bases matching TRBD1. The germline V gene encodes CDR1 MNHEY and CDR2 SVGEGT. The V and J ends lost 2 bases and 5 bases, in that order; junction bases with no gene match: 8. This CDR3 has 15 amino acids. CDR3 sequence (DNA): TGTGCCAGCAGTTACCTCGGACAGGGACGGCACGAGCAGTACTTC. This translates into CASSYLGQGRHEQYF.

The rearrangement joins TRBV5-1 to TRBJ2-1; D is possibly TRBD1 (5 bases). CDR1 is SGHRS, CDR2 YFSETQ, per germline. The CDR3 consists of 13 residues. The germline V and J ends were trimmed by 4 bases and 3 bases, with 8 bases remaining between them. CDR3 sequence: CASSPDIYNEQFF. CDR3 nucleotides: TGCGCCAGCAGCCCGGACATCTACAATGAGCAGTTCTTC.

The sample holds a few counts of this clonotype. J is TRBJ2-5 and V is TRBV12-3 or TRBV12-4, with D perhaps given as TRBD1 or TRBD2 (6 bases each). This CDR3 comprises 16 residues. V was cut by 7 bases and J by 0 bases, with 18 bases left in between. The CDR3 spells CASTRLDGGHQETQYF. CDR3 coding DNA: TGTGCCAGCACCCGATTGGATGGGGGGCACCAAGAGACCCAGTACTTC.

Only a few counts were recorded for this clonotype. The CDR3 here is CASRGTSDRSEQFF. DNA of the CDR3: TGTGCCAGCAGAGGGACTAGCGATAGGAGTGAGCAGTTCTTC. The rearrangement joins TRBV6-2 or TRBV6-3 to TRBJ2-1, with 10 positions matching TRBD2. Germline CDR1 reads MNHEY; CDR2 reads SVGEGT. The CDR3 length is 14 residues. Trimming removed 6 bases from V and 9 bases from J; junction bases left unmatched: 8.

The chain couples TRBV6-6 to TRBJ2-7, with 7 bases identical to TRBD1. The V and J ends lost 7 bases and 4 bases, in that order; junction bases with no gene match: 4. Germline CDR1 and CDR2: MNHNY and SVGAGI (reference sequence). CDR3 length: 12 residues. The CDR3 is CASKDRFYEQYF. The CDR3 nucleotides are TGTGCCAGCAAGGACAGGTTTTACGAGCAGTACTTC.

Only a few counts were recorded for this clonotype. This chain uses TRBV4-3 with TRBJ2-7, with 9 nucleotides matching TRBD1. The V gene end was trimmed by 0 bases and the J gene end by 6 bases; junction bases not matched to a gene: 12. The CDR3 contains 17 residues. Per germline, CDR1 LGHNA and CDR2 YSLEER. The CDR3 reads CASSQDLGTGRTSEQYF. In nucleotides, the CDR3 is TGCGCCAGCAGCCAAGACCTGGGGACAGGGCGGACAAGCGAGCAGTACTTC.

This clonotype was counted many times. The chain links TRBV12-3 or TRBV12-4 to TRBJ1-1, with TRBD1 matching over 7 bases. V was clipped by 7 bases and J by 3 bases; unmatched bases: 17. There are 17 residues in the CDR3. CDR3 amino acids: CASTPSGATGLYTEAFF. The DNA for the CDR3 is TGTGCCAGCACTCCCTCTGGGGCGACAGGGTTGTACACTGAAGCTTTCTTT.

This clonotype turned up a few times. The genes are TRBV5-1 and TRBJ2-3; 7 bases align to TRBD1. The CDR3 sequence is 15 residues long. The J segment lost 0 bases and the V segment lost 8 bases, leaving 9 bases of the junction unmatched. Germline assignment: CDR1 SGHRS and CDR2 YFSETQ. The CDR3 nucleotides read TGCGCCAGTGGACAGGTCCCTACTAGCACAGATACGCAGTATTTT. Its protein product is CASGQVPTSTDTQYF.

This clonotype was recorded a few times. The gene calls are TRBV10-3 and TRBJ2-7, with TRBD1 matching over 8 bases. Germline V lookup: CDR1 ENHRY, CDR2 SYGVKD. With V trimmed by 8 bases and J by 5 bases, 11 bases remained unmatched. CDR3 length equals 14 residues. Here the CDR3 DNA reads TGTGCCATCGGACGAGGACAGGGATACGACGAGCAGTACTTC. The encoded protein is CAIGRGQGYDEQYF.

This clonotype appeared a few times. The V call is TRBV24-1, the J call TRBJ2-2; 12 positions match TRBD2. The germline V gene encodes CDR1 KGHDR and CDR2 SFDVKD. V shed 4 bases, J shed 5 bases, and the junction held 4 bases outside the gene matches. This CDR3 has 16 residues. CDR3 in DNA: TGTGCCACCAGTGACCCGACTAGCGGGGGAACCGGGGAGCTGTTTTTT. Amino acid sequence: CATSDPTSGGTGELFF.

This clonotype appeared a few times. The DNA of the CDR3 is TGTGCCAGCAGCTTAGAAGGGAGAACCTACAATGAGCAGTTCTTC. As protein: CASSLEGRTYNEQFF. This rearrangement joins TRBV7-2 to TRBJ2-1; a possible D gene is TRBD2 (5 bases). Trimming took 1 base from V and 2 from J, leaving 9 bases between them. This CDR3 is 15 amino acids long. From germline, CDR1 is SGHTA and CDR2 FQGNSA.